The 9 T cell receptor beta chains below all came from one sample that was sequenced in a study of shared clonotypes between healthy human individuals (dated by TCRdb to the early 2020s). Preparation of the library involved the immunoSEQ multiplex PCR assay. Not all clones reach the TCRdb copy of this immuneACCESS table, which keeps in-frame sequences only. Checked studies attribute under half of the gap to unresolved V genes and leave the rest unexplained. Present in this sample are over a million clones, 75% to 80% of which were seen just once. Jointly, the top ten make up approximately 0.5% of the sample. The specimen sequenced was memory CD4+ T cells from PBMCs. This sample's cell subset or site label indicates: CD45RA-negative fraction. These receptors originate from a man in his late teens or twenties in good health. Some clones in this sample may be carry-over from other donors' samples.

CDR3 sequence (DNA): TGTGCCAGCAGCTCCGCGTGGACTAGGACCCAAGAGACCCAGTACTTC. Protein: CASSSAWTRTQETQYF. The J gene is TRBJ2-5, the V gene TRBV7-6, with 7 bases fitting TRBD2. J lost 1 base, V lost 4 bases, and 9 bases had no gene match. CDR3 length equals 16 residues. Germline V CDR1 and CDR2: SGHVS, FNYEAQ.

Turning to this clone: A read error may explain this, as a much larger clone is one base away. This specimen includes other DNA sequences encoding the same CDR3. This rearrangement joins TRBV5-1 to TRBJ2-1; the match to TRBD2 covers 12 bases. Germline CDR1 and CDR2: SGHRS and YFSETQ. Germline trimming cut 4 bases from V and 7 bases from J; bases unmatched to any gene: 12. The CDR3 is 17 residues long. The DNA of the CDR3 is TGCGCCAGCAGCACCGGGACTAGCGGGTTTAACTATAATGAGCAGTTCTTC. It translates to CASSTGTSGFNYNEQFF.

The chain couples TRBV18 to TRBJ1-2; 8 bases are a match to TRBD1. The CDR3 totals 15 residues. Germline V CDR1 and CDR2: KGHSH, LQKENI. The V segment lost 3 bases and the J segment 4 bases; nucleotides outside the gene matches: 7. As DNA, the CDR3 is TGTGCCAGCTCACCTTCAGGGGGCGATGGCTATGGCTACACCTTC. This codes for CASSPSGGDGYGYTF.

The rearrangement joins TRBV2 to TRBJ2-7; 7 bases fit TRBD2. Germline-derived CDR1 and CDR2 are SNHLY and FYNNEI. The CDR3 has 13 residues. The V and J ends lost 8 bases and 3 bases, in that order; junction bases with no gene match: 7. CDR3 sequence: CASGAGLGYEQYF. The CDR3, as DNA: TGTGCCAGCGGGGCCGGACTAGGCTACGAGCAGTACTTC.

The chain is built from TRBV30 and TRBJ2-7; D might be TRBD1 or TRBD2, each matching 6 bases. The V gene lost 6 bases and the J gene lost 7 bases, with 13 bases spanning the gap. This CDR3 is 11 amino acids long. Germline loops: CDR1 GTSNPN, CDR2 SVGIG (reference sequence). The CDR3: CACNQGREQYF. The CDR3 DNA reads as TGTGCCTGCAACCAGGGGAGGGAGCAGTACTTC.

The rearrangement joins TRBV27 to TRBJ2-7; no clear D gene. CDR1 and CDR2 (germline): MNHEY, SMNVEV (reference sequence). CDR3 length: 13 amino acids. V dropped 0 bases and J dropped 3 bases, with 6 bases sitting between them. This CDR3 reads CASSLSFGYEQYF. CDR3 coding DNA: TGTGCCAGCAGTTTATCGTTCGGCTACGAGCAGTACTTC.

The chain employs TRBV7-2 and TRBJ2-4; TRBD2 aligns across 8 bases. Germline CDR1 SGHTA, CDR2 FQGNSA. J lost 0 bases, V lost 5 bases, and 6 bases had no gene match. The CDR3 totals 16 residues. The CDR3 loop reads CASSLTGGLAKNIQYF. Written as DNA, the CDR3 is TGTGCCAGCAGCCTCACGGGGGGGCTAGCCAAAAACATTCAGTACTTC.

The J gene is TRBJ2-2, the V gene TRBV14; perhaps TRBD2 as D (6 bases). Germline V gene lookup returns CDR1 SGHDN and CDR2 FVKESK. V was pared by 4 bases and J by 2 bases, with 8 bases between. The CDR3 spans 14 residues. CDR3 loop: CASSPGTNTGELFF. The CDR3 coding sequence is TGTGCCAGCAGCCCCGGGACTAACACCGGGGAGCTGTTTTTT.

The V gene is TRBV4-2, the J gene TRBJ2-5, with D perhaps TRBD1 or TRBD2 (6 bases each). Germline V gene lookup returns CDR1 LGHNA and CDR2 YNFKEQ. V lost 5 bases and J lost 4, with 20 bases in between. This CDR3 region has 16 residues. The CDR3 is CASSKSPEGERETQYF. CDR3 nucleotide sequence: TGTGCCAGCAGCAAATCACCGGAGGGGGAGCGAGAGACCCAGTACTTC.